The present T cell receptor beta chain was sequenced within a study of T cells in Graves' hyperthyroidism and ophthalmopathy. The CDR3 covers 13 residues. Germline V gives CDR1 DFQATT, CDR2 SNEGSKA (reference sequence). V dropped 5 bases and J dropped 8 bases, with 18 bases sitting between them. There were TCR beta CDR3 regions amplified from RNA transcripts. When the TCR CDR3 underwent first-round RT-PCR, the HTBI primer set was used. TCRdb used MiXCR to reprocess the multiplex PCR reads, holding one entry per CDR3 protein. The profile covers around 600,000 distinct CDR3 sequences, with about 45% appearing a single time and roughly 7.2% taken by the ten largest.

The source is an adult man with Graves' disease, either hyperthyroidism or ophthalmopathy (not recorded which). The chain is built from TRBV20-1 and TRBJ1-2; D unresolved. Sequencing was done on a sample of peripheral blood or thyroid tissue (not recorded which). DNA of the CDR3: TGCAGTGCTTATTTCGGGCGCCCCGACGGCTACACCTTC. As protein: CSAYFGRPDGYTF.